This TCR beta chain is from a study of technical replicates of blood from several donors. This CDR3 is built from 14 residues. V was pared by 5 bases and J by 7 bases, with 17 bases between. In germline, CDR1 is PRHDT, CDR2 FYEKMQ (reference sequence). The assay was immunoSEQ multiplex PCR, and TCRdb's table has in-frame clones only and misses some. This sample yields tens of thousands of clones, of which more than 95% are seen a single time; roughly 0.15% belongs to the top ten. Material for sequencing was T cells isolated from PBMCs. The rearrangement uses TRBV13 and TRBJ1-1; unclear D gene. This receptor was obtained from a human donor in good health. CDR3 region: CASSPRLVRGEAFF. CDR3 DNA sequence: TGTGCCAGCAGCCCCCGTTTAGTACGGGGTGAAGCTTTCTTT.